The present entry profiles one TCR beta chain with its context. The antigen remains unidentified. These data come from a study of T cells in Graves' hyperthyroidism and ophthalmopathy. The study, taken as a whole, reports: Onset of ophthalmopathy came a median approximately 6.5 months after the model predicted it. Using 13 V-J features, a model discriminated ophthalmopathy from stable hyperthyroidism.

Investigators excluded patients with uncontrolled infection, other autoimmune disease, pregnancy or lactation. Fresh peripheral blood, 8 to 10 ml, was the source of the PBMCs. Germline CDR1 and CDR2: SGHTA and FQGNSA. The V gene end was trimmed by 2 bases and the J gene end by 4 bases; junction bases not matched to a gene: 8. The CDR3 extends over 16 amino acids. Regions amplified from RNA transcripts were the TCR beta CDR3 regions. A first-round RT-PCR of the TCR CDR3 used the HTBI primer set. Each CDR3 protein is one row after TCRdb ran MiXCR on the multiplex PCR reads. Found here are about 560,000 distinct CDR3 sequences, 16% of them singletons; the top ten hold roughly 18%.

Sequencing input: blood. The rearrangement uses TRBV7-2 and TRBJ2-5; 9 bases map to TRBD2. The receptor was isolated from a young woman with Graves' hyperthyroidism. The CDR3: CASSLRSGSLLETQYF. The DNA for the CDR3 is TGTGCCAGCAGCTTACGTAGCGGGAGTCTCTTAGAGACCCAGTACTTC.